Listed here are 20 T cell receptor beta chains from one sample, sequenced in a study of blood T cell repertoires in COVID-19. TCRdb's copy holds only in-frame clones and misses some; the assay was immunoSEQ multiplex PCR. The repertoire includes 320,000 or so clones, roughly 85% of them detected once, and about 1.9% sits in the top ten. The sequenced sample consisted of PBMCs or T cells enriched from blood (not recorded which). These receptors all come from a woman in her 30s who had been exposed to COVID-19.

The genes are TRBV11-2 and TRBJ2-7, with 7 bases aligning to TRBD2. CDR1 is SGHAT and CDR2 is FQNNGV in the germline V gene. The CDR3 spans 15 residues. J was trimmed by 5 bases and V by 1 base; bases with no gene match: 8. For the CDR3, the DNA is TGTGCCAGCAGCTTAGGAAGCGGGGCTGTCAACGAGCAGTACTTC. Its translation is CASSLGSGAVNEQYF. Supplemented by reference TRBV11-2 and TRBJ2-7, the full variable domain reads EAGVAQSPRYKIIEKRQSVAFWCNPISGHATLYWYQQILGQGPKLLIQFQNNGVVDDSQLPKDRFSAERLKGVDSTLKIQPAKLEDSAVYLCASSLGSGAVNEQYFGPGTRLTVT.

The chain recombines TRBV2 with TRBJ2-4, with D possibly TRBD2 on 7 matching bases. With 8 bases removed from V and 0 bases from J, the gap between germline ends came to 23 bases. The CDR3 consists of 18 residues. In germline, CDR1 is SNHLY, CDR2 FYNNEI. CDR3 in amino acids: CASLHTRVGGQAKNIQYF. In DNA, the CDR3 is TGTGCCAGCTTACATACTAGGGTCGGGGGGCAAGCCAAAAACATTCAGTACTTC.

The chain joins TRBV9 to TRBJ1-6; 7 nucleotides line up with TRBD1. Germline loops: CDR1 SGDLS, CDR2 YYNGEE. CDR3 length: 14 amino acids. V was clipped by 1 base and J by 8 bases; unmatched bases: 3. The CDR3 sequence is CASSVRQGDSPLHF. CDR3 bases: TGTGCCAGCAGCGTACGACAGGGAGATTCACCCCTCCACTTT.

Remarks on this clone: A single base separates this from a much larger clone, so it may be a read error. The rearrangement uses TRBV9 and TRBJ2-4; 7 bases match TRBD2. The CDR3 is 15 amino acids. V was pared by 3 bases and J by 5 bases, with 8 bases of the junction left unmatched. Germline V gene data show CDR1 as SGDLS and CDR2 as YYNGEE. The CDR3 sequence is CASSGGGSYENIQYF. The CDR3 DNA reads TGTGCCAGCAGCGGGGGGGGGAGTTACGAAAACATTCAGTACTTC.

CDR3 loop: CAISEPNRGPGTEAFF. The CDR3 DNA sequence: TGTGCCATCAGTGAGCCCAACAGGGGGCCGGGCACTGAAGCTTTCTTT. This sequence joins TRBV10-3 and TRBJ1-1; TRBD1 aligns across 9 bases. The CDR3 is 16 amino acids. Trimming removed 2 bases from V and 4 bases from J; junction bases left unmatched: 8. Germline V gene sequence: CDR1 ENHRY, CDR2 SYGVKD.

The chain combines TRBV10-3 with TRBJ1-5, with 9 bases that match TRBD1. CDR1 and CDR2 from the germline V gene are ENHRY and SYGVKD. The CDR3 extends over 14 amino acids. J was trimmed by 0 bases and V by 10 bases; bases with no gene match: 4. The CDR3 sequence: CATRDRDSNQPQHF. The CDR3 bases are TGTGCCACCCGGGACAGGGATAGCAATCAGCCCCAGCATTTT.

J is TRBJ1-3 and V is TRBV6-5; 7 positions agree with TRBD1. The V gene's germline CDR1 is MNHEY and CDR2 SVGAGI. This CDR3 has 15 amino acids. Trimming took 8 bases from V and 3 from J; bases not matched to a gene: 10. The CDR3 loop reads CASRPTGIGGNTIYF. The CDR3, as DNA: TGTGCCAGCCGCCCGACAGGGATTGGTGGAAACACCATATATTTT.

V and J are TRBV18 and TRBJ1-3, with 7 nucleotides matching TRBD1. The CDR3 runs to 19 residues. Germline V gene data show CDR1 as KGHSH and CDR2 as LQKENI. V was clipped by 2 bases and J by 8 bases; unmatched bases: 21. The chain's CDR3 is CASSPKGTVPRGTRDTIYF. The CDR3 region has the DNA TGTGCCAGCTCACCAAAAGGGACAGTTCCAAGAGGTACCCGGGACACCATATATTTT.

The chain couples TRBV6-6 to TRBJ2-7; D not resolved. Per germline, CDR1 MNHNY and CDR2 SVGAGI (reference sequence). The CDR3 sequence is 14 residues long. Trimming pared 5 bases from V and 1 base from J, leaving 12 bases between. CDR3 nucleotide sequence: TGTGCCAGCAGTACCCCGACAAGTTCCTACGAGCAGTACTTC. This encodes CASSTPTSSYEQYF.

This clone appeared once. The chain combines TRBV19 with TRBJ2-3; 8 bases align to TRBD2. Germline V gene sequence: CDR1 LNHDA, CDR2 SQIVND (reference sequence). V was pared by 8 bases and J by 5 bases, with 12 bases of the junction left unmatched. The CDR3 extends over 15 amino acids. Here the CDR3 reads CASANAGGSRDTQYF. The CDR3 DNA reads TGTGCCAGTGCCAATGCGGGGGGTAGTAGAGATACGCAGTATTTT.

This clone turned up a few times. V usage is TRBV7-2 and J usage is TRBJ1-6, with a possible D match to TRBD1 (5 bases). From germline, CDR1 is SGHTA and CDR2 FQGNSA. The CDR3 has 15 amino acids. The V gene lost 1 base and the J gene lost 7 bases, with 11 bases spanning the gap. CDR3 DNA: TGTGCCAGCAGCTTAGTGACAGAGACAAATTCACCCCTCCACTTT. It yields the protein CASSLVTETNSPLHF.

V and J are TRBV4-1 and TRBJ2-1; 8 bases align to TRBD2. The CDR3 runs to 16 residues. J was trimmed by 4 bases and V by 1 base; bases with no gene match: 6. The germline V gene encodes CDR1 MGHRA and CDR2 YSYEKL. CDR3 protein: CASSQVLLAEYNEQFF. The DNA for the CDR3 is TGCGCCAGCAGCCAAGTATTACTAGCGGAATACAATGAGCAGTTCTTC.

The chain joins TRBV10-1 to TRBJ2-1; a weak D match, TRBD2 (5 bases). From germline, CDR1 is WNHNN and CDR2 SYGVQD (reference sequence). The V end lost 0 bases, the J end lost 8 bases, and 14 bases lay between the germline ends. The CDR3 runs to 15 residues. In DNA form, the CDR3 reads TGCGCCAGCAGTGAGTCGAAATCCAGGACTGATGAGCAGTTCTTC. Translation: CASSESKSRTDEQFF.

The chain carries TRBV11-2 and TRBJ1-1; D remains unclear. The germline V gene has CDR1 SGHAT and CDR2 FQNNGV. V lost 5 bases to trimming and J lost 5 bases, with 15 bases between them. This CDR3 is built from 14 residues. The CDR3 DNA reads as TGTGCCAGCAGCGCAGACACGGAGGGAACTGAAGCTTTCTTT. Its translation is CASSADTEGTEAFF.

The chain recombines TRBV7-2 with TRBJ2-7, with 8 bases fitting TRBD2. Trimming took 5 bases from V and 3 from J; bases not matched to a gene: 9. The CDR3 extends over 15 amino acids. The germline V gene encodes CDR1 SGHTA and CDR2 FQGNSA. The CDR3 sequence: CASSKVAGHDYEQYF. Written as DNA, the CDR3 is TGTGCCAGCAGCAAAGTAGCGGGGCATGACTACGAGCAGTACTTC. Using reference TRBV7-2 and TRBJ2-7 for the parts outside the CDR3, the full variable domain is GAGVSQSPSNKVTEKGKDVELRCDPISGHTALYWYRQSLGQGLEFLIYFQGNSAPDKSGLPSDRFSAERTGGSVSTLTIQRTQQEDSAVYLCASSKVAGHDYEQYFGPGTRLTVT.

Written as DNA, the CDR3 is TGTGCCAGCAGTTTTCCTACAGACCAAGAGACCCAGTACTTC. Translated: CASSFPTDQETQYF. V is TRBV6-1 and J is TRBJ2-5; no definite D call. This CDR3 has 14 amino acids. V dropped 5 bases and J dropped 0 bases, with 10 bases sitting between them. Germline CDR1 MNHNS, CDR2 SASEGT.

The chain has TRBV7-6 and TRBJ1-2; D remains unclear. The CDR3 is 15 amino acids. Trimming removed 1 base from V and 2 bases from J, with 11 bases in between. Germline loops: CDR1 SGHVS, CDR2 FNYEAQ. The chain's CDR3 is CASSLGSVANYGYTF. The DNA of the CDR3 is TGTGCCAGCAGCTTAGGGTCCGTGGCCAACTATGGCTACACCTTC.

In this sample, this clone turned up a few times. The chain joins TRBV9 to TRBJ1-2; maybe TRBD1 (5 bases). The CDR3 totals 12 residues. In germline, CDR1 is SGDLS, CDR2 YYNGEE. V was shortened by 7 bases and J by 7 bases, with 14 bases between the two germline ends. The CDR3 region is CASAGDSVGYTF. The CDR3 region has the DNA TGTGCCAGCGCGGGGGACTCAGTTGGCTACACCTTC.

This chain uses TRBV28 with TRBJ1-5, with D possibly TRBD1 on 6 matching bases. Germline V gene data show CDR1 as MDHEN and CDR2 as SYDVKM. V was cut by 6 bases and J by 6 bases, with 9 bases left in between. This CDR3 has 12 amino acids. CDR3 protein: CASSTGIQPQHF. CDR3 nucleotide sequence: TGTGCCAGCAGCACAGGGATTCAGCCCCAGCATTTT.

The genes are TRBV29-1 and TRBJ2-7; 11 bases match TRBD1. CDR1 SQVTM and CDR2 ANQGSEA come from the germline V gene. The CDR3 runs to 19 residues. The CDR3 DNA sequence: TGCAGTAGGACAGGGGGCCTCAAGCGCTGCGTAACGAAATCCTACGAGCAGTACTTC. Protein product: CSRTGGLKRCVTKSYEQYF.